These T cell receptor beta chains were read from a single sample in a study of OX40 agonist ivuxolimab in advanced cancers. Data came from immunoSEQ multiplex PCR; TCRdb stores just in-frame clones and leaves some out. The sample yields tens of thousands of clones, roughly nine tenths seen once. The specimen was CD4+ or CD8+ T cells sorted from blood, collected in a trial of the OX40 agonist ivuxolimab. These receptors all stem from an adult with an advanced solid tumor such as melanoma, head and neck, liver or kidney cancer. Each CDR3 is given with its conserved first and last residue. D genes are given only for firm matches. Not all rows give a size; the values are once, few, many and, for expanded clones, a class.

clone size	V gene	J gene	D gene	CDR3 length	CDR3 DNA	CDR3 protein
NA	TRBV11-3	TRBJ1-1	NA	14	TGTGCCAGCAGTTTTGCCGGCATGAACACTGAAGCTTTCTTT	CASSFAGMNTEAFF
NA	TRBV2	TRBJ2-6	NA	14	TGTGCCAGCAGCCCTAGCTCTGGGGCCAACGTCCTGACTTTC	CASSPSSGANVLTF
NA	TRBV11-3	TRBJ2-7	NA	13	TGTGCCAGCAGCTCCCTCCCAAGCGGGGAGCAGTACTTC	CASSSLPSGEQYF
NA	TRBV4-1	TRBJ2-7	TRBD1	16	TGCGCCAGCAGCCATTACTTGACAGGGGGCTTCGACGAGCAGTACTTC	CASSHYLTGGFDEQYF
NA	TRBV18	TRBJ2-3	NA	14	TGTGCCAGCTCACCACCGCCGGGTGTGAATACGCAGTATTTT	CASSPPPGVNTQYF
NA	TRBV2	TRBJ1-4	TRBD1	15	TGTGCCAGCAGTACTCCCGGGACAGGTCCCGAAAAACTGTTTTTT	CASSTPGTGPEKLFF
NA	TRBV5-8	TRBJ2-1	NA	15	TGTGCCAGCAGCAGAGACTCCACACCTTTCAATGAGCAGTTCTTC	CASSRDSTPFNEQFF
NA	TRBV21-1	TRBJ2-2	NA	16	TGTGCCAGCAGCAAAAAATTGACAGCGAACACCGGGGAGCTGTTTTTT	CASSKKLTANTGELFF
once	TRBV28	TRBJ2-1	TRBD2	18	TGTGCCAGCAGCAAACTTGGGGGCGGGAGGGCCTCGGACAATGAGCAGTTCTTC	CASSKLGGGRASDNEQFF
NA	TRBV14	TRBJ1-1	TRBD1	14	TGTGCCAGCAGCCCTCAGGGACAGGGCACTGAAGCTTTCTTT	CASSPQGQGTEAFF
NA	TRBV5-1	TRBJ2-5	TRBD1	13	TGCGCCAGCAGCAAACAGGGGGCGTGGGAGCAGTACTTC	CASSKQGAWEQYF
NA	TRBV6-5	TRBJ1-1	TRBD1	13	TGTGCCAGCAGGTCGGGAGGGGGCTCTGAAGCTTTCTTT	CASRSGGGSEAFF
NA	TRBV29-1	TRBJ1-2	TRBD1	14	TGCAGCGGAGTTACCCTGGGACAGGGGGATGGCTACACCTTC	CSGVTLGQGDGYTF
NA	TRBV19	TRBJ1-2	NA	12	TGTGCCAGTAGGTGGGCCGGCTATGGCTACACCTTC	CASRWAGYGYTF
NA	TRBV7-7	TRBJ2-5	NA	15	TGTGCTAGCAGCTTAGGGACGGGTCCCCCAGAGACCCAGTACTTC	CASSLGTGPPETQYF
NA	TRBV6-5	TRBJ1-4	NA	13	TGTGCCAGCAGTTACGGGTCTAATGAAAAACTGTTTTTT	CASSYGSNEKLFF
NA	TRBV18	TRBJ1-1	NA	13	TGTGCCAGCTCGCGGACGGAGAACACTGAAGCTTTCTTT	CASSRTENTEAFF
NA	TRBV6-1	TRBJ1-5	TRBD1	14	TGTGCCAGCAGTGGCGCAGGGGGAAATCAGCCCCAGCATTTT	CASSGAGGNQPQHF
NA	TRBV28	TRBJ1-4	NA	14	TGTGCCAGCAGTTTATTGGCGGCCGATGAAAAACTGTTTTTT	CASSLLAADEKLFF
NA	TRBV6-5	TRBJ2-7	TRBD2	14	TGTGCCAGCTCTAGGACTAGCGCCACCTACGAGCAGTACTTC	CASSRTSATYEQYF
NA	TRBV21-1	TRBJ2-5	NA	15	TGTGCCAGCAGCAAAGTAGGGCAGGGCCAAGAGACCCAGTACTTC	CASSKVGQGQETQYF
NA	TRBV25-1	TRBJ2-3	NA	17	TGTGCCAGCAGTCAACCTGGACTCCTCTCATCCGCAGATACGCAGTATTTT	CASSQPGLLSSADTQYF
NA	TRBV15	TRBJ1-5	NA	15	TGTGCCACCAGCAGAGACCCGGTAAGCAATCAGCCCCAGCATTTT	CATSRDPVSNQPQHF
NA	TRBV18	TRBJ1-5	TRBD1	14	TGTGCCAGCTCACCAGGGACAGGCAAGCAGCCCCAGCATTTT	CASSPGTGKQPQHF
few	TRBV18	TRBJ1-1	NA	13	TGTGCCAGCTCACCCAGGGACGGATCTGAAGCTTTCTTT	CASSPRDGSEAFF
NA	TRBV19	TRBJ2-1	TRBD2	13	TGTGCCAGTACGACTAGCGGCTACAATGAGCAGTTCTTC	CASTTSGYNEQFF
NA	TRBV5-1	TRBJ2-5	TRBD1	15	TGCGCCAGCAGCTTTGGGACAGGGGGACAAGAGACCCAGTACTTC	CASSFGTGGQETQYF
NA	TRBV7-3	TRBJ1-3	NA	16	TGTGCCAGCAGCTTCCGACGGGTATCCTCTGGAAACACCATATATTTT	CASSFRRVSSGNTIYF
NA	TRBV27	TRBJ1-5	NA	15	TGTGCCAGCAGGGGGTCAGGGGCCATAAATCAGCCCCAGCATTTT	CASRGSGAINQPQHF
NA	TRBV6-5	TRBJ1-2	TRBD1	14	TGTGCCAGCAGTTACCTCGCAGGGGGCGATGGCTACACCTTC	CASSYLAGGDGYTF
NA	TRBV18	TRBJ1-1	NA	14	TGTGCCAGCTCACCGAAGGAAGGGCACACTGAAGCTTTCTTT	CASSPKEGHTEAFF
NA	TRBV5-1	TRBJ1-1	TRBD1	14	TGCGCCAGCACTGATGGGGACAGGAACACTGAAGCTTTCTTT	CASTDGDRNTEAFF
NA	TRBV5-1	TRBJ1-4	NA	13	TGCGCCAGCAGCACCGGACAGAATGAAAAACTGTTTTTT	CASSTGQNEKLFF
NA	TRBV27	TRBJ2-5	TRBD1	15	TGTGCCAGCAGTCTCTACCTGACAGGGAAAGAGACCCAGTACTTC	CASSLYLTGKETQYF
NA	TRBV19	TRBJ2-7	NA	13	TGTGCCAGTAGTACGCGTGCTCGGCACGAGCAGTACTTC	CASSTRARHEQYF
NA	TRBV7-2	TRBJ2-3	NA	14	TGTGCCAGCAGCCCCCCCAATCGTGGAGATACGCAGTATTTT	CASSPPNRGDTQYF
NA	TRBV9	TRBJ2-3	NA	16	TGTGCCAGCAGCGTAGGTGTTAATGGGGCCACAGATACGCAGTATTTT	CASSVGVNGATDTQYF
NA	TRBV5-1	TRBJ2-1	NA	15	TGCGCCAGCAGCTTAACCCAAAACTCCTACAATGAGCAGTTCTTC	CASSLTQNSYNEQFF
NA	TRBV27	TRBJ1-2	NA	17	TGTGCCAGCCCCTCGAGCAGGGTAAGATGGATGTCTATTCGCTACACCTTC	CASPSSRVRWMSIRYTF
NA	TRBV7-9	TRBJ2-7	NA	19	TGTGCCAGCAGCCAGACCCGGGGATTAGTAGGGTCCCTTACTTCCGAGCAGTACTTC	CASSQTRGLVGSLTSEQYF
NA	TRBV18	TRBJ2-7	TRBD1	16	TGTGCCAGCCGCACCGGTGGGGGACAGGGACACCACGAGCAGTACTTC	CASRTGGGQGHHEQYF
NA	TRBV2	TRBJ2-1	NA	13	TGTGCCAGCAGGAGGGTGGGATACAATGAGCAGTTCTTC	CASRRVGYNEQFF
NA	TRBV28	TRBJ2-7	NA	13	TGTGCCAGCAGTTTTCAGGTTTCCTACGAGCAGTACTTC	CASSFQVSYEQYF
NA	TRBV7-8	TRBJ1-4	NA	13	TGTGCCAGCAGCGAGGGGCGCGGTGAAAAACTGTTTTTT	CASSEGRGEKLFF
NA	TRBV5-1	TRBJ1-1	NA	17	TGCGCCAGCAGCTTGGATGGGACAAGGGGACCGAGGGCTGAAGCTTTCTTT	CASSLDGTRGPRAEAFF
NA	TRBV6-5	TRBJ1-1	NA	14	TGTGCCAGCAGTTACTCTACCGGGAACACTGAAGCTTTCTTT	CASSYSTGNTEAFF
NA	TRBV28	TRBJ1-1	NA	14	TGTGCCAGCAGGCTCCCCGCTTATGGCACTGAAGCTTTCTTT	CASRLPAYGTEAFF
NA	TRBV30	TRBJ1-1	NA	12	TGTGCCCGGCGGGCTGGGCACACTGAAGCTTTCTTT	CARRAGHTEAFF
NA	TRBV27	TRBJ2-6	NA	19	TGTGCCAGCAGTACCCGAACAGAGCCGCTGGGCTCTGGGGCCAACGTCCTGACTTTC	CASSTRTEPLGSGANVLTF
NA	TRBV11-3	TRBJ1-1	NA	15	TGTGCCAGCAGCTTAGACCTCGGCAGGGGCACTGAAGCTTTCTTT	CASSLDLGRGTEAFF
NA	TRBV6-5	TRBJ2-3	NA	15	TGTGCCAGCAGTTACTCGAGGACCGGGAGAGATACGCAGTATTTT	CASSYSRTGRDTQYF
NA	TRBV6-1	TRBJ1-2	NA	14	TGTGCCAGCAGTGAACAGGACAGAAACTATGGCTACACCTTC	CASSEQDRNYGYTF
NA	TRBV7-7	TRBJ2-5	NA	13	TGTGCTAGCAGCCCAGGAGTCCAAGAGACCCAGTACTTC	CASSPGVQETQYF
NA	TRBV7-8	TRBJ1-5	NA	15	TGTGCCAGCAGCTTAGCGCACGGAAACAATCAGCCCCAGCATTTT	CASSLAHGNNQPQHF
NA	TRBV7-9	TRBJ2-7	TRBD2	15	TGTGCCAGCAGCTTCTGGACTAGCGGGACCAACGAGCAGTACTTC	CASSFWTSGTNEQYF
NA	TRBV6-1	TRBJ1-3	TRBD1	19	TGTGCCAGCAGTGGGCCCGGGACAGGGGGACCTGCCTCTGGAAACACCATATATTTT	CASSGPGTGGPASGNTIYF